This TCR beta chain was sequenced for a study of monozygotic twins with inflammatory bowel disease (dated by TCRdb to about 2019). For the wider study: In total, 28 monozygotic twin pairs made up the full study: 19 Danish pairs, all IBD-discordant, plus nine German pairs, of which four were IBD-concordant and five were IBD-discordant. Each individual had, on average, about 151 000 unique TCRalpha sequences and 181 000 unique TCRbeta sequences available for analysis. The search for disease-associated traits relied mainly on comparing, within discordant pairs, IBD patients with their genetically identical healthy co-twins.

General conclusions and limits of the study: TCRbeta repertoire diversity, by inverse Simpson index, was decreased in IBD patients compared with their healthy co-twins. The results gave no support for a single strong signal or clonotype linked to IBD. Differing immunosuppressive treatments among patients may have added background noise and inter-individual variability to the repertoires. Repertoire similarity did not differ between concordant and discordant twins, possibly due to limited statistical power. IBD patients shared fewer clonotypes with other individuals than healthy twins did, most markedly in patients showing signs of disease activity. The analysis was unable to tell different T cell subtypes apart.

The germline V gene encodes CDR1 MNHEY and CDR2 SVGAGI. From its cysteine to its phenylalanine, the CDR3 spans 13 amino acids. Nucleotide data are not available. From each donor, a roughly 2.3 ml peripheral blood sample was collected into PAXgene tubes and stored at -80 degrees C. Total RNA was isolated from whole blood with the PAXgene blood miRNA kit on an automated QIAcube, without T cell sorting. Deep TCRalpha and TCRbeta repertoire profiling with unique molecular barcoding was performed on peripheral blood of monozygotic twin pairs concordant or discordant for inflammatory bowel disease. Smoking habits were recorded for all twin pairs, and each individual was classified as a current, former or never smoker. A word on this clonotype: Its antigen specificity is not known.

The library was prepared using 5' RACE. Each TCR library was prepared from about 4,000 ng of total RNA. For each sample, cDNA synthesis with SMARTScribe reverse transcriptase was split into eight separate reactions. During cDNA synthesis, template switching was used to introduce unique molecular identifiers that contained a 6-nucleotide sample barcode. TCRalpha and TCRbeta cDNA was amplified in two nested PCRs of around 15 and 10 cycles, and bead purification was carried out after each PCR. Before amplification, the cDNA was treated with uracil DNA-glycosylase and purified using the QIAquick PCR purification kit. The second PCR added Illumina TruSeq-compatible adapters along with sample-specific barcodes. TapeStation and Qubit were used to check library quality and concentration, and 5 ng of each library was pooled. Sequencing of the pooled libraries was done on an Illumina HiSeq2500 single-index Rapid Run using custom sequencing primers and 2 x 100 bp reads. Regarding the original processing steps: MiGEC version 1.2.6 was used for UMI-based consensus assembly to correct PCR and sequencing errors. MiXCR version 2.1.1 was used for V(D)J alignment, clonotype assembly and CDR3 extraction. Normalisation of gene usage, clonotype sharing and MAIT/NKT TCR abundance was achieved by analysing the top 1000, 10 000 and 20 000 clonotypes per sample. Diversity was computed as the inverse Simpson index with the vegan R package after downsampling to 27 000 UMIs. Statistical testing used paired Mann-Whitney U tests on the discordant twin pairs and applied Benjamini-Hochberg correction for multiple testing. TCRdb reprocessed the reads and provides one entry for every CDR3 protein sequence; no DNA is given. Clone size and V and J calls follow TCRdb, not the original study. The sample table records 93,000 or so distinct CDR3 sequences. 1.9% of the sample is taken by the ten largest.

The receptor chain draws on TRBV6-5 and TRBJ2-7; the TRBD1 assignment by TCRdb is unverifiable without DNA. The TCR originated in a human donor with ulcerative colitis or Crohn's disease, or a healthy co-twin of an affected twin (not recorded which). Material: blood. This receptor carries the CDR3 CASRRTGGGGQYF.